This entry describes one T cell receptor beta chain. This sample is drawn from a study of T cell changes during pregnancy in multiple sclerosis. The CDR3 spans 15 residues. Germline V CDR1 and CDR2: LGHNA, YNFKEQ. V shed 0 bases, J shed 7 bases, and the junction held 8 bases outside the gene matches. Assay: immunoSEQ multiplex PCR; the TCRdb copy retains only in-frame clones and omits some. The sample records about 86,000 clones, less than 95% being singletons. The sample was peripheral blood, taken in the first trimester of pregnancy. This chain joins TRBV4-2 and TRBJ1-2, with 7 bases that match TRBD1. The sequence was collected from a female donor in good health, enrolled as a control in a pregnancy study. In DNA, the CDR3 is TGTGCCAGCAGCCAAGATATCGGGACAGCTATTGGCTACACCTTC. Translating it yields CASSQDIGTAIGYTF.